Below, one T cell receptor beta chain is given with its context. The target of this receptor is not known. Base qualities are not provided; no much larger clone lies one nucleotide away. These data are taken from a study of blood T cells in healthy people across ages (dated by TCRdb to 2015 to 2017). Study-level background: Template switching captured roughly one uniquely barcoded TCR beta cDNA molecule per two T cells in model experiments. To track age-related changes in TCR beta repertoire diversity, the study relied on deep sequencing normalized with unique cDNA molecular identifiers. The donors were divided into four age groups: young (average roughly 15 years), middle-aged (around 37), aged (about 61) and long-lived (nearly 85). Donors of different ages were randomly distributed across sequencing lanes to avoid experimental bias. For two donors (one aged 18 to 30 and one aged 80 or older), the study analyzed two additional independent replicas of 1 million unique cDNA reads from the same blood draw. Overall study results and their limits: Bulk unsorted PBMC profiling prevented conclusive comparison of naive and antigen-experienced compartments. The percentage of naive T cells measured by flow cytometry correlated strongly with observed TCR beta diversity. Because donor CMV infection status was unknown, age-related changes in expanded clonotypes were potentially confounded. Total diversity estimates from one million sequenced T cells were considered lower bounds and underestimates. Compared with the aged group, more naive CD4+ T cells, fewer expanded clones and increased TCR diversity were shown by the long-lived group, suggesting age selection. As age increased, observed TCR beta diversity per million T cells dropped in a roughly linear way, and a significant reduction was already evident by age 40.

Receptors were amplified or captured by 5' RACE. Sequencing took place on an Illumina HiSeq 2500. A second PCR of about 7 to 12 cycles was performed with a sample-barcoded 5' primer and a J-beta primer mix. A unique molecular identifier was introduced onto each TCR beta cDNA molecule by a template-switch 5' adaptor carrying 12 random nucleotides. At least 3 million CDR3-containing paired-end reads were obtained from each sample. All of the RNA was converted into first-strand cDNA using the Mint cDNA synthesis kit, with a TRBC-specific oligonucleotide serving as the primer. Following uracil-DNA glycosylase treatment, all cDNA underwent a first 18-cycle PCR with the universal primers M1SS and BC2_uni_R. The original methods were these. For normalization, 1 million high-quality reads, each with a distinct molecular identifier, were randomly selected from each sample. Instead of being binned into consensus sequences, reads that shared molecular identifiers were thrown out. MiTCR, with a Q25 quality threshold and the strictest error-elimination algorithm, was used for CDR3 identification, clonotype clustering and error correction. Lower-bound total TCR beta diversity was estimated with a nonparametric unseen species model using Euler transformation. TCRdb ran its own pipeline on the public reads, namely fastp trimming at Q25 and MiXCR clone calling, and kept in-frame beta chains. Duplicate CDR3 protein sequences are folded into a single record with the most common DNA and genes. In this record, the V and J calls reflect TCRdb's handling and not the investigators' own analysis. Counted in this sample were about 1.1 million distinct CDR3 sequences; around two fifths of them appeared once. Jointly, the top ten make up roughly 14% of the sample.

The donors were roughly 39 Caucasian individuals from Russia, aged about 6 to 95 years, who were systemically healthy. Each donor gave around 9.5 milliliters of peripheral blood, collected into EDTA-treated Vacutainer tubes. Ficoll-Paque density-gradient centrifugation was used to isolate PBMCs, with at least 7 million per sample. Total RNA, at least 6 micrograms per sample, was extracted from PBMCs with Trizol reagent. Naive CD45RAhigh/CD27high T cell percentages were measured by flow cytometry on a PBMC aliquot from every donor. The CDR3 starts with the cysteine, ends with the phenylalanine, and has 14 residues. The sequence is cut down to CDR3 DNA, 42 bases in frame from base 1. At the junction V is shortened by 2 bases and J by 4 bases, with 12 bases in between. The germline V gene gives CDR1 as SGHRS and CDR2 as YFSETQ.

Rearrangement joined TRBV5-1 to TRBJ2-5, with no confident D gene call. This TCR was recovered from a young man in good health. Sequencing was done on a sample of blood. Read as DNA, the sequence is TGCGCCAGCAGCTTTGATCAGGCTGGAGAGACCCAGTACTTC. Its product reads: CASSFDQAGETQYF.